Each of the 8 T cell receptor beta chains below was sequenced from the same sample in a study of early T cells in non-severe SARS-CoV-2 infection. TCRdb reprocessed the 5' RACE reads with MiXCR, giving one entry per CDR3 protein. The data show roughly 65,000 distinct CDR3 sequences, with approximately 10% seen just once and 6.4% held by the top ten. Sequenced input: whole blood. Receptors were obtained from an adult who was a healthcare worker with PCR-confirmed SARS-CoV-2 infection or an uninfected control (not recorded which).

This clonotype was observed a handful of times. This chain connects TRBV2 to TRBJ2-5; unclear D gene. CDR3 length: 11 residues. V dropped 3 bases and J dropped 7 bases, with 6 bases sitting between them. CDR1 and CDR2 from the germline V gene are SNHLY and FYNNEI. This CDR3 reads CASSEGGTQYF. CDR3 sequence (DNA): TGTGCCAGCAGTGAGGGCGGGACCCAGTACTTC.

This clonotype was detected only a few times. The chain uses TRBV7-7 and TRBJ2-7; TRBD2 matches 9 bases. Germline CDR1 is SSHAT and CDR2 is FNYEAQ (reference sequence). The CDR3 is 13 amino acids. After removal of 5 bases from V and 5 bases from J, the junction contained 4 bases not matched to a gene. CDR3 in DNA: TGTGCCAGCAGCCGCGGGACTAGCCACGAGCAGTACTTC. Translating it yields CASSRGTSHEQYF.

The CDR3 here is CASSQWTAWYGYTF. The CDR3 DNA reads as TGTGCCAGCAGCCAGTGGACAGCCTGGTATGGCTACACCTTC. The chain has TRBV3-1 and TRBJ1-2; tentative D call: TRBD1 (6 bases). V was pared by 3 bases and J by 5 bases, with 13 bases between. The germline V gene has CDR1 LGHDT and CDR2 YNNKEL (reference sequence). This CDR3 has 14 residues.

DNA for the CDR3: TGTGCCAGCAGTTTTGGGGCCGGAGAAGCTTTCTTT. The encoded protein is CASSFGAGEAFF. V and J are TRBV6-5 and TRBJ1-1; tentatively, D is TRBD1 (5 bases). Germline lookup yields CDR1 MNHEY and CDR2 SVGAGI. Trimming took off 4 bases at V and 8 bases at J, with 11 bases between the two ends. The CDR3 has 12 residues.

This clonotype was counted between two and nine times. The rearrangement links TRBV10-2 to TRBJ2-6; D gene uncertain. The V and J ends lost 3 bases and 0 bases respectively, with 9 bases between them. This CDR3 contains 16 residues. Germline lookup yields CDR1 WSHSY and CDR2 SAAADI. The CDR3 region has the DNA TGCGCCAGCAGTGACACGCGGAGCTCTGGGGCCAACGTCCTGACTTTC. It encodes CASSDTRSSGANVLTF.

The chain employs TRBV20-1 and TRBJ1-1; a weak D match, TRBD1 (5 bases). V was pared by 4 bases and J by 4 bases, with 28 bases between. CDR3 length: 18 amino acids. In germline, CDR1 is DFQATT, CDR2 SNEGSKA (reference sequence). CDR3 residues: CSAKPLNSKTDATTEAFF. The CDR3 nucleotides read TGCAGTGCTAAACCTCTCAACAGCAAGACAGACGCTACCACTGAAGCTTTCTTT.

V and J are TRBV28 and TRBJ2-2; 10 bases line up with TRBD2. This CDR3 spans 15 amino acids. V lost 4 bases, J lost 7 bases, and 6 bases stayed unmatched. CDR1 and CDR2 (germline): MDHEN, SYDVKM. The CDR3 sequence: CASSSLAGEGGELFF. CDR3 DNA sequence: TGTGCCAGCAGTTCCCTAGCGGGAGAGGGCGGGGAGCTGTTTTTT.

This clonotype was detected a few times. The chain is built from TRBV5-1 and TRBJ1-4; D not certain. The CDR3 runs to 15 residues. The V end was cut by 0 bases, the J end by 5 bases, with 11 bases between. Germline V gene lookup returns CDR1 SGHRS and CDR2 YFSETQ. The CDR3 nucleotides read TGCGCCAGCAGCTTGGCCGGGTTCGGCAATGAAAAACTGTTTTTT. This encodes CASSLAGFGNEKLFF.